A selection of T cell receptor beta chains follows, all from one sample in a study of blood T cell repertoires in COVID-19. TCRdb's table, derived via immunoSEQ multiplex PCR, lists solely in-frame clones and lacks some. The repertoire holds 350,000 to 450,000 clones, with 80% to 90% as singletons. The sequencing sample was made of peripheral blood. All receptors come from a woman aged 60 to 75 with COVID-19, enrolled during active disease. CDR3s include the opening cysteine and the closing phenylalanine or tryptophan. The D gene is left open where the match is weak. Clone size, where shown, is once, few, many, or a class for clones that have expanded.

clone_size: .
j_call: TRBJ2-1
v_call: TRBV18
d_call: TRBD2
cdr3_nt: TGTGCCAGCTCACCACCGAACGGGGGGAACAATGAGCAGTTCTTC
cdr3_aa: CASSPPNGGNNEQFF

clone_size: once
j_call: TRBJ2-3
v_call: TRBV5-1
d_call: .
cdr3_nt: TGCGCCAGCAGCTTGGACAGACCTTCCACAGATACGCAGTATTTT
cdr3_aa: CASSLDRPSTDTQYF

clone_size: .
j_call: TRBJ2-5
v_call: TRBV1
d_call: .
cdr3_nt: TGCACCAGCAGCCAACAGGGGGCTGAAGAGACCCAGTACTTC
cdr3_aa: CTSSQQGAEETQYF

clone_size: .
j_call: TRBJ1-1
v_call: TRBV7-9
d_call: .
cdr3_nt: TGTGCCAGCAGCTTATCCGGCACTGAAGCTTTCTTT
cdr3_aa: CASSLSGTEAFF

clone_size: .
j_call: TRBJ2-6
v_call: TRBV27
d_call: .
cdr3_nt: TGTGCCAGCAGTCCTCTTACCCCACGGACAGACTCTGGGGCCAACGTCCTGACTTTC
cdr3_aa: CASSPLTPRTDSGANVLTF

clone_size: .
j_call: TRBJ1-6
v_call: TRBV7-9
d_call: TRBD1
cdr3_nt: TGTGCCAGCAGCACCGGCCGAGGACAGGGGGCCGGCTCACCCCTCCACTTT
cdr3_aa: CASSTGRGQGAGSPLHF

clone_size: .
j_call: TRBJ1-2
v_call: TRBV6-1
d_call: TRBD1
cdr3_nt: TGTGCCAGCAGTGAGGACAGGGGGCTCTATGGCTACACCTTC
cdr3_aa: CASSEDRGLYGYTF

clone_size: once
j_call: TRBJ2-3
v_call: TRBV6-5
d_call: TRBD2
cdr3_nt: TGTGCCAGCAGTTACACTTTAGCGGGGACCACAGATACGCAGTATTTT
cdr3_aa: CASSYTLAGTTDTQYF

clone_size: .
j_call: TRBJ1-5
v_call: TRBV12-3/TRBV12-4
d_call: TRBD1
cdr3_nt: TGTGCCAGCAGAGGACAGGGTTCTGGCCCCCAGCATTTT
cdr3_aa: CASRGQGSGPQHF

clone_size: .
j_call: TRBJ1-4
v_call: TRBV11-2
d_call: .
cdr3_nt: TGTGCCAGCAGCCCGCGAGACGACTCCGGATTGGTGTTTTTT
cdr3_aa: CASSPRDDSGLVFF

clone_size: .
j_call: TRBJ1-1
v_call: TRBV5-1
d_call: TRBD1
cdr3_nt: TGCGCCAGCAGCCCGGGGACAGTTAGGATAGAAGCTTTCTTT
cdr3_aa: CASSPGTVRIEAFF

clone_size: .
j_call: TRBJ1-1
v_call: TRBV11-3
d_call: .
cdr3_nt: TGTGCCAGCAGCTTATCTCTTGGGAGTCAAGCTTTCTTT
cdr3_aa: CASSLSLGSQAFF

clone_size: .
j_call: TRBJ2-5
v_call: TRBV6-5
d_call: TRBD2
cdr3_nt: TGTGCCAGCTATAGGGGAGGGGAGACCCAGTACTTC
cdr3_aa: CASYRGGETQYF

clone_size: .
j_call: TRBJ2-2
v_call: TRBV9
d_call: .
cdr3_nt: TGTGCCAGCAGCGGCGCGGGGGCCAACACCGGGGAGCTGTTTTTT
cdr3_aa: CASSGAGANTGELFF

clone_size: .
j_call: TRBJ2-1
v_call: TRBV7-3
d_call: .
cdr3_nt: TGTGCCAGCAGCCAGAACGTGAGGGGGGGCCCCTACAATGAGCAGTTCTTC
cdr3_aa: CASSQNVRGGPYNEQFF

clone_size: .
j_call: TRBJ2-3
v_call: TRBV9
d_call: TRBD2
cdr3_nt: TGTGCCAGCAGCGTAGGCGGGGTGGGACTAGGCGATACGCAGTATTTT
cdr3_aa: CASSVGGVGLGDTQYF

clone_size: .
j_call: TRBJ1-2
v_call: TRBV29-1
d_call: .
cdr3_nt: TGCAGCGTTGATGTTGGGGGGAGGGTCGGCTACACCTTC
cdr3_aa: CSVDVGGRVGYTF

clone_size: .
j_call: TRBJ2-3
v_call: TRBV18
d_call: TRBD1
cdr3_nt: TGTGCCAGCTCATCGGACAGGGGGCAAGGGACAGATACGCAGTATTTT
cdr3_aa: CASSSDRGQGTDTQYF

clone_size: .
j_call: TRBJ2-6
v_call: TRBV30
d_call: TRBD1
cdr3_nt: TGTGCCTGGATCCATGACAGGGCTTCTGGGGCCAACGTCCTGACTTTC
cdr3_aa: CAWIHDRASGANVLTF

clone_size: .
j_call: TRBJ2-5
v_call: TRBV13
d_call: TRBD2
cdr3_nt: TGTGCCAGCAGCTTAAGAAGCGGGGGGGCCCGAGAGACCCAGTACTTC
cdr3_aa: CASSLRSGGARETQYF

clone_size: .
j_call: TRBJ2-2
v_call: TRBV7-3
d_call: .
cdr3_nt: TGTGCCAGCAGCACAGGGAACACCGGGGAGCTGTTTTTT
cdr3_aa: CASSTGNTGELFF

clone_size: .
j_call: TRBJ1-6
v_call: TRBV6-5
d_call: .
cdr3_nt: TGTGCCAGCAGTTACGATCCTAGCTATTCACCCCTCCACTTT
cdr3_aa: CASSYDPSYSPLHF

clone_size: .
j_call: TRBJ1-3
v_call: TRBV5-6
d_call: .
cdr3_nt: TGTGCCAGCAGCTTGCTTTCTCAGGGGCAGGTTGGAAACACCATATATTTT
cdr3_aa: CASSLLSQGQVGNTIYF

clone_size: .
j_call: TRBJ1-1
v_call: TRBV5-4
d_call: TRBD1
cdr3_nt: TGTGCCAGCAGCCCGGGACAGGTGAACACTGAAGCTTTCTTT
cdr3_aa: CASSPGQVNTEAFF

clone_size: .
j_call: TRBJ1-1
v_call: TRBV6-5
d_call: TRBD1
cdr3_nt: TGTGCCAGCAGTTCCTGGACAGGGGGGGACTACACTGAAGCTTTCTTT
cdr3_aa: CASSSWTGGDYTEAFF

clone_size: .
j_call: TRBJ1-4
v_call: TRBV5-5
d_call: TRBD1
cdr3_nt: TGTGCCACGACAGGGGGCATTGCTAATGAAAAACTGTTTTTT
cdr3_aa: CATTGGIANEKLFF

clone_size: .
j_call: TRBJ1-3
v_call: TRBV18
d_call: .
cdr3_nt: TGTGCCAGCTCACCCCGAACGGGGATCGAAAACACCATATATTTT
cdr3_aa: CASSPRTGIENTIYF

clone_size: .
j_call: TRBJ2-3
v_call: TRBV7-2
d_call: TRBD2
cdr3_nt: TGTGCCAGCAGCTCCGCGGGGGGGCGAATCACAGATACGCAGTATTTT
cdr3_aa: CASSSAGGRITDTQYF

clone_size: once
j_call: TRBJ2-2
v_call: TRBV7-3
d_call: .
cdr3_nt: TGTGCCAGCAGTGGGGCTGACACCGGGGAGCTGTTTTTT
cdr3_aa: CASSGADTGELFF